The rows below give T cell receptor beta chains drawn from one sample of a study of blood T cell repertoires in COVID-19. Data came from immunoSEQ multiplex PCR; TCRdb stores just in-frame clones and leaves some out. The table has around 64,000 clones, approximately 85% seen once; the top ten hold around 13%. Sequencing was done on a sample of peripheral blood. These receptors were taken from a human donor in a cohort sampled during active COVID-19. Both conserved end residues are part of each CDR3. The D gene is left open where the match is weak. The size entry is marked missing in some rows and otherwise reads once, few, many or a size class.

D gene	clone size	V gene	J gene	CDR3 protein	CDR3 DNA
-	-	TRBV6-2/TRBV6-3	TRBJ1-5	CASSFLSNQPQHF	TGTGCCAGCAGTTTTCTTAGCAATCAGCCCCAGCATTTT
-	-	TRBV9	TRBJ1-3	CATARGPSGNTIYF	TGTGCCACGGCCAGGGGCCCCTCTGGAAACACCATATATTTT
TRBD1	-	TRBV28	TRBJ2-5	CASSSPGTGEKETQYF	TGTGCCAGCAGTTCACCCGGGACAGGGGAGAAAGAGACCCAGTACTTC
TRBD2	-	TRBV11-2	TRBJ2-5	CASSPWIAGSRQETQYF	TGTGCCAGCAGCCCCTGGATAGCGGGGTCCCGACAAGAGACCCAGTACTTC
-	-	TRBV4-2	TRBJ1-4	CASSQGRSTDNEKLFF	TGTGCCAGCAGCCAAGGTCGGTCGACAGATAATGAAAAACTGTTTTTT
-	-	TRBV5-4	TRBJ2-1	CASSLVPGVQHNEQFF	TGTGCCAGCAGCTTGGTTCCGGGAGTACAGCACAATGAGCAGTTCTTC
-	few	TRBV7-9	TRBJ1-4	CASSPPRQDEKLFF	TGTGCCAGCAGCCCTCCGCGACAGGACGAAAAACTGTTTTTT
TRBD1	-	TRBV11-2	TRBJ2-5	CASSLGTGGFQETQYF	TGTGCCAGCAGCTTAGGGACAGGGGGTTTTCAAGAGACCCAGTACTTC
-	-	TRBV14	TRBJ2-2	CASSTDFNTGELFF	TGTGCCAGCAGCACAGATTTCAACACCGGGGAGCTGTTTTTT
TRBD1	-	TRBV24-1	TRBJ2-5	CATSAGTGGKETQYF	TGTGCCACCAGTGCGGGGACAGGGGGCAAGGAGACCCAGTACTTC
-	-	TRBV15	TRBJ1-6	CATSRVSASNSPLHF	TGTGCCACCAGCAGAGTTAGTGCTTCTAATTCACCCCTCCACTTT
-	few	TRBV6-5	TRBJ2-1	CATHPLGADYNEQFF	TGTGCCACCCATCCTTTAGGGGCAGACTACAATGAGCAGTTCTTC
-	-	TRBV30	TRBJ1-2	CAWSPNGPYGYTF	TGTGCCTGGAGTCCCAACGGTCCCTATGGCTACACCTTC
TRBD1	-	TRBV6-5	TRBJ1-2	CASSGQGYGYTF	TGTGCCAGCAGCGGACAGGGCTATGGCTACACCTTC
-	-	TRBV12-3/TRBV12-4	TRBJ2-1	CASILTPRDEQFF	TGTGCCAGCATCCTCACCCCCAGGGATGAGCAGTTCTTC
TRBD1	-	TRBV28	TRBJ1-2	CASSFLQGAGYTF	TGTGCCAGCAGTTTCTTACAGGGGGCTGGCTACACCTTC
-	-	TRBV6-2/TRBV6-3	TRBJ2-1	CASSYSPGANEQFF	TGTGCCAGCAGTTACTCCCCAGGGGCCAATGAGCAGTTCTTC
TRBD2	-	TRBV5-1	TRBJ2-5	CASRTAGGIQETQYF	TGCGCCAGCAGAACAGCGGGGGGCATCCAAGAGACCCAGTACTTC
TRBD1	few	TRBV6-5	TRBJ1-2	CASRGGQFYGYTF	TGTGCCAGCAGAGGGGGACAGTTCTATGGCTACACCTTC
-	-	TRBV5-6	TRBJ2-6	CASSSLAGTGANVLTF	TGTGCCAGCAGTTCCTTAGCCGGAACTGGGGCCAACGTCCTGACTTTC
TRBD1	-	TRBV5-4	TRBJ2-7	CASSIRQGAYEQYF	TGTGCCAGCAGCATACGACAGGGGGCTTACGAGCAGTACTTC
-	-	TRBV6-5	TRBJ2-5	CASGLGGGETQYF	TGTGCCAGCGGCTTAGGGGGGGGCGAGACCCAGTACTTC
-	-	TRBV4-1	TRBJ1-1	CASSPTSGNTEAFF	TGCGCCAGCAGCCCAACAAGCGGGAACACTGAAGCTTTCTTT
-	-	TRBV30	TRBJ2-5	CAWSVRVGETQYF	TGTGCCTGGAGTGTACGGGTCGGGGAGACCCAGTACTTC
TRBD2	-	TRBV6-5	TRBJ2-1	CASKLSGGTMSEQFF	TGTGCCAGCAAACTCAGCGGGGGTACTATGAGTGAGCAGTTCTTC
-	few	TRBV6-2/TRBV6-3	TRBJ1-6	CASSYSAYNSPLHF	TGTGCCAGCAGTTACTCAGCTTATAATTCACCCCTCCACTTT
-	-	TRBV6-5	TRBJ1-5	CASSVIGANQPQHF	TGTGCCAGCAGCGTAATAGGGGCAAATCAGCCCCAGCATTTT
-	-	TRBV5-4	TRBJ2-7	CASSRGSHEQYF	TGTGCCAGCAGCAGGGGTTCCCACGAGCAGTACTTC
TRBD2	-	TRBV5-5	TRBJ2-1	CASSWVAGGFYNEQFF	TGTGCCAGCAGCTGGGTAGCGGGGGGCTTCTACAATGAGCAGTTCTTC
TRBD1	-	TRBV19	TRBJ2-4	CASSSWTGENIQYF	TGTGCCAGTAGTTCATGGACAGGGGAAAACATTCAGTACTTC
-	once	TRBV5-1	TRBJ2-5	CASTPLDGVETQYF	TGCGCCAGCACCCCCTTGGACGGGGTGGAGACCCAGTACTTC
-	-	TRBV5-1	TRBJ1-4	CASSRNLRGANEKLFF	TGCGCCAGCAGCCGGAATCTCAGGGGAGCTAATGAAAAACTGTTTTTT
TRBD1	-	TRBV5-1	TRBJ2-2	CASSLEGPGGPGELFF	TGCGCCAGCAGCTTAGAGGGGCCAGGGGGCCCCGGGGAGCTGTTTTTT
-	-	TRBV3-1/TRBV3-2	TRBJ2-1	CASSPETGGNEQFF	TGTGCCAGCAGCCCCGAGACAGGTGGGAATGAGCAGTTCTTC
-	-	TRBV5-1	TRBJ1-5	CASNPDTNNQPQHF	TGCGCCAGCAACCCTGACACCAACAATCAGCCCCAGCATTTT
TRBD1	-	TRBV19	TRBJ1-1	CASRLQGAEAFF	TGTGCCAGTAGACTACAGGGGGCTGAAGCTTTCTTT
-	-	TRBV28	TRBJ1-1	CASSLQVNTEAFF	TGTGCCAGCAGTTTACAGGTGAACACTGAAGCTTTCTTT
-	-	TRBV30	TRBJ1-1	CAWTPTANTEAFF	TGTGCCTGGACCCCCACAGCTAACACTGAAGCTTTCTTT
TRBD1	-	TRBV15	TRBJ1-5	CATSPTGDGNQPQHF	TGTGCCACCAGCCCGACAGGGGACGGCAATCAGCCCCAGCATTTT
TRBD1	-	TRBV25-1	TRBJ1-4	CASSWDRRKLFF	TGTGCCAGCAGTTGGGACAGGAGGAAACTGTTTTTT
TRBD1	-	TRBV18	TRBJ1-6	CASSPPKIGTGIRGDDSPLHF	TGTGCCAGCTCACCACCGAAGATCGGGACAGGGATAAGGGGTGATGATTCACCCCTCCACTTT
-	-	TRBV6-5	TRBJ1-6	CASRPGESPLHF	TGTGCCAGCAGACCCGGGGAATCACCCCTCCACTTT
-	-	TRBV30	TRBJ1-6	CAWSVVRDSYNSPLHF	TGTGCCTGGAGTGTAGTGAGGGATTCCTATAATTCACCCCTCCACTTT
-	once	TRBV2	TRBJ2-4	CASSEDRSLTDF	TGTGCCAGCAGTGAAGACAGGAGTCTCACGGACTTC
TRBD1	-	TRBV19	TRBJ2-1	CASSEPGQDYNEQFF	TGTGCCAGTAGTGAGCCGGGACAGGACTACAATGAGCAGTTCTTC
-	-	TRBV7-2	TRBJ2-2	CASSLGGTGELFF	TGTGCCAGCAGCTTAGGCGGAACCGGGGAGCTGTTTTTT
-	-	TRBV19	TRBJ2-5	CASSPTPGGETQYF	TGTGCCAGTAGCCCAACCCCCGGAGGAGAGACCCAGTACTTC
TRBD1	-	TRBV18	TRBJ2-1	CASHRGQGVYNEQFF	TGTGCCAGCCACCGGGGACAGGGAGTCTACAATGAGCAGTTCTTC
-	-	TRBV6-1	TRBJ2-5	CASSEVDQETQYF	TGTGCCAGCAGTGAGGTAGACCAAGAGACCCAGTACTTC
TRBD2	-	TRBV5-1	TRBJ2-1	CASSSGGNNNEQFF	TGCGCCAGTTCGAGCGGGGGGAACAACAATGAGCAGTTCTTC
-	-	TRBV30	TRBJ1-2	CAWSVAQGNGYTF	TGTGCCTGGAGTGTAGCGCAGGGGAATGGCTACACCTTC
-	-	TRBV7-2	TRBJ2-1	CASSLGTLNEQFF	TGTGCCAGCAGCCTCGGGACTCTCAATGAGCAGTTCTTC
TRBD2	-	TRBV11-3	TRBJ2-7	CASSLGTSYEQYF	TGTGCCAGCAGCTTAGGGACTAGCTACGAGCAGTACTTC
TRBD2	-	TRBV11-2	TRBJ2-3	CASSLVPDASGEQYF	TGTGCCAGCAGCTTAGTCCCCGATGCTAGCGGGGAGCAGTATTTT
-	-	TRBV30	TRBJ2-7	CAWSVPGPLGEQYF	TGTGCCTGGAGTGTCCCAGGCCCCTTAGGAGAGCAGTACTTC
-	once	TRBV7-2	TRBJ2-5	CASSPMYPETQYF	TGTGCCAGCAGCCCTATGTATCCAGAGACCCAGTACTTC